This T cell receptor (beta chain) was recorded in a study of shared clonotypes between healthy human individuals. The wider study: The people who gave samples were a couple of women and a few men aged 18 to 49.

Several immunoSEQ plates received, in even portions, the genomic DNA of each subset. The assay was immunoSEQ multiplex PCR, and TCRdb's table has in-frame clones only and misses some. The repertoire holds 450,000 to 550,000 clones, with 70% to 80% as singletons. With 0 bases clipped from V and 7 bases from J, the junction kept 3 bases outside the gene matches. The CDR3 extends over 15 amino acids. Per germline, CDR1 SGHRS and CDR2 YFSETQ. This sequence was found in a woman between 40 and 50 years old in good health. Some clones in this sample may be carry-over from other donors' samples. The sequencing input was PBMCs. This chain connects TRBV5-1 to TRBJ1-4; 10 nucleotides match TRBD1. Written as DNA, the CDR3 is TGCGCCAGCAGCTTGGTAGACAGGGGGCGTGAAAAACTGTTTTTT. Its protein product is CASSLVDRGREKLFF.